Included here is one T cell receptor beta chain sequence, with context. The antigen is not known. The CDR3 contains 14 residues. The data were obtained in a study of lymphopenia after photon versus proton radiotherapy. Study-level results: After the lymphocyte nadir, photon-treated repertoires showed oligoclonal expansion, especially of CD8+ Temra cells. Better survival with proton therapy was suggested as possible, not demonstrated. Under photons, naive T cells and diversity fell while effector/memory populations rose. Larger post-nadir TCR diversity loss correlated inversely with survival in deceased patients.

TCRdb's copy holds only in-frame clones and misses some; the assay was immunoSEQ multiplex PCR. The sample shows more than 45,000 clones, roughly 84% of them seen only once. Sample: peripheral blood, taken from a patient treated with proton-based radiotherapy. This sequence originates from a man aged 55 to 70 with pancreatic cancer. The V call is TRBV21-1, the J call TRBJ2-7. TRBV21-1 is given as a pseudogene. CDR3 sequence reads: CASSDTTRYYEQYF. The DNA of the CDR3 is TGTGCCAGCAGCGACACTACGCGGTACTACGAGCAGTACTTC.